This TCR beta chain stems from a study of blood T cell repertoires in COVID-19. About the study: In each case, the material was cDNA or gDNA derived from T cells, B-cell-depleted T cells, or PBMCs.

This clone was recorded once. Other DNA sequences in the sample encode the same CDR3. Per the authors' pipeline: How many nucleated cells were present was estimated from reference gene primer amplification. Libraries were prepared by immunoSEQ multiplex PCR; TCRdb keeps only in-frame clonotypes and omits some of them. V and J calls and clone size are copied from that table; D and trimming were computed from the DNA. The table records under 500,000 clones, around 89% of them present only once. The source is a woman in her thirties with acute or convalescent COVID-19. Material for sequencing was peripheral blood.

The CDR3 region has the DNA TGTGCCACCAGTCAGGGCTATGGCTACACCTTC. It yields the protein CATSQGYGYTF. V is TRBV24-1 and J is TRBJ1-2; a weak D match, TRBD1 (5 bases). Germline V gene lookup returns CDR1 KGHDR and CDR2 SFDVKD. Trimming removed 6 bases at V and 4 bases at J, with 5 bases between. This CDR3 spans 11 amino acids.